This entry lists 31 T cell receptor beta chains sequenced from one sample in a study of patients and donors after allogeneic stem cell transplantation. TCRdb recomputed calls from the RT-PCR reads with MiXCR, one row per CDR3 protein. The table records about 410,000 distinct CDR3 sequences, around 16% of them present only once. Sequencing input: blood, either unsorted or a sorted T cell fraction (not recorded which). The origin of the receptors is a human donor who was either an allogeneic HSCT recipient or a stem cell or donor lymphocyte infusion donor (not recorded which). It is not recorded whose cells these are; they may come from a transplant donor.

This clonotype was recorded a few times. V and J are TRBV25-1 and TRBJ1-1; 8 bases line up with TRBD1. V gave up 4 bases and J gave up 6 bases; unmatched junction bases: 7. The CDR3 length is 14 residues. The germline CDR1 and CDR2 sequences are MGHDK and SYGVNS. The chain's CDR3 is CASSATGGSAEAFF. As DNA, the CDR3 is TGTGCCAGCAGTGCTACAGGGGGGTCGGCTGAAGCTTTCTTT. Full variable domain (missing parts from reference TRBV25-1 and TRBJ1-1): EADIYQTPRYLVIGTGKKITLECSQTMGHDKMYWYQQDPGMELHLIHYSYGVNSTEKGDLSSESTVSRIRTEHFPLTLESARPSHTSQYLCASSATGGSAEAFFGQGTRLTVV.

In its sample, this clonotype was seen a few times. This chain links TRBV2 with TRBJ1-6; no definite D call. Deletions cut 4 bases from V and 5 bases from J, with 9 bases between. This CDR3 has 14 amino acids. Germline V gene sequence: CDR1 SNHLY, CDR2 FYNNEI. In DNA, the CDR3 is TGTGCCAGCAGTGTTACAGAAAATAATTCACCCCTCCACTTT. As protein: CASSVTENNSPLHF.

The rearrangement uses TRBV29-1 and TRBJ1-2; tentative D call: TRBD1 (6 bases). V lost 5 bases to trimming and J lost 3 bases, with 22 bases between them. Germline values: CDR1 SQVTM, CDR2 ANQGSEA. The CDR3 extends over 16 amino acids. For the CDR3, the DNA is TGCAGCGTTTCGCGCCGGGGGCACCATTGGGACTATGGCTACACCTTC. Translated, it gives CSVSRRGHHWDYGYTF.

The chain links TRBV7-6 to TRBJ1-4; D ambiguous. Trimming shortened V by 1 base and J by 4 bases, and 10 bases separated the two germline ends. The CDR3 covers 15 residues. In germline, CDR1 is SGHVS, CDR2 FNYEAQ. The CDR3 DNA reads TGTGCCAGCAGCTTAGGTGTGACGGATAATGAAAAACTGTTTTTT. Its protein is CASSLGVTDNEKLFF. The full variable domain, in which reference TRBV7-6 and TRBJ1-4 provide the parts outside the CDR3, is GAGVSQSPRYKVTKRGQDVALRCDPISGHVSLYWYRQALGQGPEFLTYFNYEAQQDKSGLPNDRFSAERPEGSISTLTIQRTEQRDSAMYRCASSLGVTDNEKLFFGSGTQLSVL.

Many counts were recorded for this clonotype. The V gene is TRBV5-1, the J gene TRBJ2-7; 8 nucleotides agree with TRBD1. The V gene end was trimmed by 5 bases and the J gene end by 5 bases; junction bases not matched to a gene: 12. CDR1 is SGHRS and CDR2 is YFSETQ in the germline V gene. CDR3 length: 15 residues. The CDR3 reads CASSLPGQVRNEQYF. The CDR3 region has the DNA TGCGCCAGCAGTTTACCGGGACAGGTACGCAACGAGCAGTACTTC.

The chain combines TRBV15 with TRBJ1-2, with D possibly matching TRBD1 (5 bases). V was clipped by 3 bases and J by 5 bases, with 16 bases between them. The V gene's germline CDR1 is LNHNV and CDR2 YYDKDF (reference sequence). CDR3 length: 15 amino acids. CDR3 bases: TGTGCCACCAGCAGGGAAGCAGGGATCGTATATGGCTACACCTTC. Translating it yields CATSREAGIVYGYTF.

The CDR3 loop is CASSLDSLPGPGFDEQFF. The CDR3, as DNA: TGTGCCAGCAGCTTAGATTCACTACCGGGGCCTGGATTCGATGAGCAGTTCTTC. V gene TRBV11-2 combines with J gene TRBJ2-1, with D perhaps matching TRBD1 or TRBD2 (5 bases each). V lost 0 bases to trimming and J lost 8 bases, with 23 bases between them. Germline V gene data show CDR1 as SGHAT and CDR2 as FQNNGV. CDR3 size: 18 residues.

This clonotype was observed at least ten times. This CDR3 is CSASGGGTGELFF. The CDR3 DNA reads TGCAGTGCTAGCGGGGGAGGCACCGGGGAGCTGTTTTTT. V and J are TRBV20-1 and TRBJ2-2, with a weak D call TRBD2 (6 bases). Germline lookup yields CDR1 DFQATT and CDR2 SNEGSKA (reference sequence). CDR3 length: 13 amino acids. V lost 3 bases and J 4 bases, leaving 9 bases between the germline ends.

A note on this clonotype: At one end, the junction sequence differs from germline, possibly due to a read error. The chain employs TRBV11-2 and TRBJ1-5; D possibly corresponds to TRBD1 (5 bases). CDR1 SGHAT and CDR2 FQNNGV come from the germline V gene. CDR3 length equals 16 residues. Written as DNA, the CDR3 is TGTGCTAGCAGCTTCGGGACCCCGGGGGGCAATCAGCCCCAGCATTTT. This sequence encodes CASSFGTPGGNQPQHF.

This rearrangement joins TRBV7-6 to TRBJ2-1; no clear D gene. This CDR3 comprises 16 residues. The germline V gene has CDR1 SGHVS and CDR2 FNYEAQ. V was pared by 2 bases and J by 5 bases, with 16 bases between. The CDR3 bases are TGTGCCAGCAGCTTACCGCCCCGACCCTGGGACAATGAGCAGTTCTTC. Residues: CASSLPPRPWDNEQFF.

This clonotype has a count of ten or more. V gene TRBV12-3 or TRBV12-4 combines with J gene TRBJ2-2; D is uncertain. This CDR3 spans 12 amino acids. V lost 3 bases and J 9 bases, leaving 8 bases between the germline ends. The CDR3 DNA is TGTGCCAGCAGTTTGATTCTTTGGGAGCTGTTTTTT. Protein sequence: CASSLILWELFF.

This sequence joins TRBV29-1 and TRBJ1-3; 9 bases fit TRBD1. The V gene end was trimmed by 0 bases and the J gene end by 3 bases; junction bases not matched to a gene: 6. The germline V gene has CDR1 SQVTM and CDR2 ANQGSEA. This CDR3 contains 16 residues. CDR3 in amino acids: CSVEDWTGAGGNTIYF. CDR3 bases: TGCAGCGTTGAAGATTGGACAGGGGCTGGTGGAAACACCATATATTTT.

This clonotype was detected a few times. The J gene is TRBJ1-5, the V gene TRBV12-3 or TRBV12-4, with TRBD1 as a possible D gene (5 bases). Trimming pared 4 bases from V and 5 bases from J, leaving 15 bases between. The CDR3 spans 15 residues. For the CDR3, the DNA is TGTGCCAGCAGTTCCTCGGGGGGTATGTATCAGCCCCAGCATTTT. Translating gives CASSSSGGMYQPQHF.

This chain uses TRBV4-1 with TRBJ2-1; D uncertain. This CDR3 has 14 residues. CDR1 MGHRA and CDR2 YSYEKL come from the germline V gene. V gave up 2 bases and J gave up 5 bases, with 10 bases separating them. CDR3: CASSQPRYNNEQFF. The CDR3 DNA sequence: TGCGCCAGCAGCCAACCCCGATACAACAATGAGCAGTTCTTC.

The chain uses TRBV5-6 and TRBJ1-1; maybe TRBD1 (5 bases). Per the germline V gene, CDR1 is SGHDT and CDR2 is YYEEEE. Trimming removed 0 bases from V and 5 bases from J, with 11 bases in between. This CDR3 contains 14 residues. The chain's CDR3 is CASSLVQVGTEAFF. The CDR3 region has the DNA TGTGCCAGCAGCTTGGTACAGGTTGGAACTGAAGCTTTCTTT. Variable domain in full (rest from reference TRBV5-6 and TRBJ1-1): DAGVTQSPTHLIKTRGQQVTLRCSPKSGHDTVSWYQQALGQGPQFIFQYYEEEERQRGNFPDRFSGHQFPNYSSELNVNALLLGDSALYLCASSLVQVGTEAFFGQGTRLTVV.

The genes are TRBV5-1 and TRBJ2-2; the match to TRBD2 covers 15 bases. This CDR3 has 18 residues. Per germline, CDR1 SGHRS and CDR2 YFSETQ. The V segment lost 4 bases and the J segment 5 bases; nucleotides outside the gene matches: 9. The CDR3 region is CASSPGLAGGPRTGELFF. CDR3 sequence (DNA): TGCGCCAGCAGCCCCGGACTAGCGGGAGGGCCGAGGACCGGGGAGCTGTTTTTT.

This chain uses TRBV6-5 with TRBJ2-1; tentatively, D is TRBD1 (6 bases). The V end was cut by 3 bases, the J end by 2 bases, with 14 bases between. This CDR3 is 16 amino acids long. CDR1 is MNHEY, CDR2 SVGAGI, per germline. The CDR3 region is CASSYSGKGAYNEQFF. The CDR3 coding sequence is TGTGCCAGCAGTTATTCCGGAAAGGGGGCCTACAATGAGCAGTTCTTC.

V and J are TRBV15 and TRBJ2-1; D is unresolved. The length of the CDR3 is 14 residues. The germline gives CDR1 LNHNV, CDR2 YYDKDF (reference sequence). V gave up 0 bases and J gave up 8 bases, with 11 bases separating them. CDR3 region: CATSREGWEDEQFF. In nucleotides, the CDR3 is TGTGCCACCAGCAGAGAAGGTTGGGAAGATGAGCAGTTCTTC.

This clonotype came up a few times. The chain is built from TRBV25-1 and TRBJ1-1; no firm D call. Trimming stripped 3 bases from V and 1 base from J, with 12 bases between. This CDR3 spans 15 amino acids. The germline V gene has CDR1 MGHDK and CDR2 SYGVNS. CDR3 sequence (DNA): TGTGCCAGCAGTGAGGCCAGAGGTACGAACACTGAAGCTTTCTTT. Its protein is CASSEARGTNTEAFF.

This clonotype was seen only once. The chain is built from TRBV5-1 and TRBJ2-1; 9 bases fit TRBD2. The ends lost 4 bases at V and 9 bases at J; junction bases unmatched: 8. Germline CDR1 is SGHRS and CDR2 is YFSETQ. The CDR3 sequence is 14 residues long. The CDR3 loop reads CASSEIAGVLEQFF. For the CDR3, the DNA is TGCGCCAGCAGCGAAATAGCGGGAGTCCTTGAGCAGTTCTTC.

This clonotype occurred a few times. The V gene is TRBV6-2 or TRBV6-3, the J gene TRBJ2-2, with 8 bases identical to TRBD2. V lost 7 bases, J lost 5 bases, and 6 bases stayed unmatched. CDR1 and CDR2 from the germline V gene are MNHEY and SVGEGT. The CDR3 length is 14 residues. The CDR3 protein is CASTQSGSTGELFF. The CDR3 bases are TGTGCCAGCACTCAAAGCGGGAGTACCGGGGAGCTGTTTTTT.

This clonotype has just one count. The chain uses TRBV24-1 and TRBJ2-3; 7 nucleotides line up with TRBD2. Per the germline V gene, CDR1 is KGHDR and CDR2 is SFDVKD. Losses at the gene ends were 0 bases for V and 4 bases for J; bases not matched to a gene: 0. This CDR3 has 14 residues. The DNA for the CDR3 is TGTGCCACCAGTGATTTGGGACTAGCAGATACGCAGTATTTT. Translation gives CATSDLGLADTQYF.

The chain carries TRBV3-1 and TRBJ2-5; tentatively, D is TRBD1 or TRBD2 (6 bases each). The CDR3 has 15 residues. V was trimmed by 3 bases and J by 5 bases, leaving 16 bases between them. Germline lookup yields CDR1 LGHDT and CDR2 YNNKEL (reference sequence). The CDR3 DNA sequence: TGTGCCAGCAGCCATGCATCCGGGGGCCTGGAGACCCAGTACTTC. It yields the protein CASSHASGGLETQYF.

The chain employs TRBV30 and TRBJ2-1; TRBD2 is a possible D gene (6 bases). The V gene's germline CDR1 is GTSNPN and CDR2 SVGIG (reference sequence). The CDR3 has 14 amino acids. The V and J ends lost 2 bases and 10 bases respectively, with 18 bases between them. The CDR3 nucleotides read TGTGCCTGGAGTTCGATAGCGGTTGCTGGAGAGCAGTTCTTC. Translated: CAWSSIAVAGEQFF.

The V and J genes are TRBV4-3 and TRBJ1-5, with D hard to call. V lost 4 bases, J lost 6 bases, and 13 bases lay in between. CDR3 length equals 14 residues. CDR1 is LGHNA, CDR2 YSLEER, per germline. The CDR3 nucleotides are TGCGCCAGCAGCCTACAGACCGTGCGTCAGCCCCAGCATTTT. It translates to CASSLQTVRQPQHF.

This clonotype has a handful of counts. V and J are TRBV7-9 and TRBJ2-2, with TRBD2 identical over 11 bases. The CDR3 loop spans 17 amino acids. V dropped 2 bases and J dropped 1; count of bases not matched to a gene: 3. Germline CDR1 is SEHNR and CDR2 is FQNEAQ (reference sequence). In DNA form, the CDR3 reads TGTGCCAGCAGCTTACGGCTAGCGGGAGGGAACACCGGGGAGCTGTTTTTT. This gives the protein CASSLRLAGGNTGELFF. Full variable domain (missing parts from reference TRBV7-9 and TRBJ2-2): DTGVSQNPRHKITKRGQNVTFRCDPISEHNRLYWYRQTLGQGPEFLTYFQNEAQLEKSRLLSDRFSAERPKGSFSTLEIQRTEQGDSAMYLCASSLRLAGGNTGELFFGEGSRLTVL.

The chain links TRBV12-3 or TRBV12-4 to TRBJ1-5, with TRBD1 identical over 7 bases. There are 14 residues in the CDR3. Unmatched junction bases numbered 7, after V lost 4 bases and J lost 7 bases. This chain's CDR3 is CASSSTGDGQPQHF. The CDR3, as DNA: TGTGCCAGCAGTTCCACAGGGGATGGGCAGCCCCAGCATTTT.

The chain joins TRBV4-2 to TRBJ1-4; TRBD1 aligns across 11 bases. The CDR3 extends over 17 amino acids. CDR1 is LGHNA and CDR2 is YNFKEQ in the germline V gene. With V trimmed by 3 bases and J by 8 bases, 11 bases remained unmatched. The CDR3 sequence is CASSHPPDRGLNEKLFF. For the CDR3, the DNA is TGTGCCAGCAGCCACCCGCCGGACAGGGGGCTAAACGAAAAACTGTTTTTT.

This clonotype was counted a few times. V usage is TRBV4-2 and J usage is TRBJ2-5; 11 bases fit TRBD2. V trimming: 2 bases; J trimming: 3 bases; junction bases outside the gene matches: 11. This CDR3 comprises 18 residues. Per the germline V gene, CDR1 is LGHNA and CDR2 is YNFKEQ. This chain's CDR3 is CASSQPLPGTSGKETQYF. DNA of the CDR3: TGTGCCAGCAGCCAACCATTACCCGGGACTAGCGGCAAAGAGACCCAGTACTTC.

The chain joins TRBV4-2 to TRBJ1-6; 9 bases match TRBD1. The germline CDR1 and CDR2 sequences are LGHNA and YNFKEQ. This CDR3 is built from 17 residues. The V and J ends lost 4 bases and 5 bases, in that order; junction bases with no gene match: 9. The CDR3 spells CASSPTADRGDNSPLHF. In nucleotides, the CDR3 is TGTGCCAGCAGCCCTACAGCCGACAGGGGGGATAATTCACCCCTCCACTTT.

This chain connects TRBV6-1 to TRBJ2-5; D is ambiguous. Germline assignment: CDR1 MNHNS and CDR2 SASEGT. This CDR3 has 14 residues. V was pared by 6 bases and J by 0 bases, with 11 bases between. The CDR3 DNA reads TGTGCCAGCAGGCGACGGCAGTACCAAGAGACCCAGTACTTC. This gives the protein CASRRRQYQETQYF.